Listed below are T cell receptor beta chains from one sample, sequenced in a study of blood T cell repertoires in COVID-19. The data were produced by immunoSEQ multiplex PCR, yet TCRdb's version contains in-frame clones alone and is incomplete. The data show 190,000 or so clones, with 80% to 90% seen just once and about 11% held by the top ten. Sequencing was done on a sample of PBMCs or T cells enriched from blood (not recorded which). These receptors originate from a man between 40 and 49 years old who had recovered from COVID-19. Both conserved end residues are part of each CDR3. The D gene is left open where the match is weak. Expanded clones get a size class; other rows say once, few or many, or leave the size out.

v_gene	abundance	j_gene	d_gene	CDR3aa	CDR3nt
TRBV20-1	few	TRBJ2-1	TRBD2	CSASSLLAGGRNEQFF	TGCAGTGCTAGTTCACTACTAGCGGGAGGTCGGAATGAGCAGTTCTTC
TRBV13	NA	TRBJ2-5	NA	CASSLRGWRREETQYF	TGTGCCAGCAGCTTAAGGGGGTGGAGGCGGGAAGAGACCCAGTACTTC
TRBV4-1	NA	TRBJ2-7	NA	CASSQGGGSTYEQYF	TGCGCCAGCAGCCAAGGGGGAGGCTCCACCTACGAGCAGTACTTC
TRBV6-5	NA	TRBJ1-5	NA	CASSYQGGDNQPQHF	TGTGCCAGCAGTTACCAGGGTGGGGACAATCAGCCCCAGCATTTT
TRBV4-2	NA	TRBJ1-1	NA	CASSQAAGPRGNTEAFF	TGTGCCAGCAGCCAAGCGGCAGGGCCGCGCGGGAACACTGAAGCTTTCTTT
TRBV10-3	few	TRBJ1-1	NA	CAISASGVGLTEAFF	TGTGCCATCAGTGCTTCCGGGGTGGGCTTGACTGAAGCTTTCTTT
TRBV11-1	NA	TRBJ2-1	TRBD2	CASSLPGTSDYNEQFF	TGTGCCAGCAGCTTACCCGGGACTAGCGATTACAATGAGCAGTTCTTC
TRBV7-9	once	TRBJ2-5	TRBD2	CASSLGLAGMKETQYF	TGTGCCAGCAGCTTAGGGCTAGCGGGAATGAAAGAGACCCAGTACTTC
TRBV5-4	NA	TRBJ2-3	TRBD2	CASSAGTSGSYTQYF	TGTGCCAGCAGCGCCGGGACTAGCGGGAGTTATACGCAGTATTTT
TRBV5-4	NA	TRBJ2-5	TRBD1	CASSLAAGTGGIETQYF	TGTGCCAGCAGCTTGGCAGCCGGGACAGGGGGCATAGAGACCCAGTACTTC
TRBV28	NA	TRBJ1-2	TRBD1	CASRVGQDYGYTF	TGTGCCAGCAGAGTGGGACAGGACTATGGCTACACCTTC
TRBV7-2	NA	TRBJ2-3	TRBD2	CASSPVGLAGTDTQYF	TGTGCCAGCAGCCCTGTCGGACTAGCGGGAACAGATACGCAGTATTTT
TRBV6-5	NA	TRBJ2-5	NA	CASRKQGEETQYF	TGTGCCAGCAGGAAACAGGGCGAAGAGACCCAGTACTTC
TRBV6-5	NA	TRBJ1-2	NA	CASRLSQNYGYTF	TGTGCCAGCCGCCTGTCGCAGAACTATGGCTACACCTTC
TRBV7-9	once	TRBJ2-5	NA	CASSGQGWGQETQYF	TGTGCCAGCAGCGGCCAGGGTTGGGGCCAAGAGACCCAGTACTTC
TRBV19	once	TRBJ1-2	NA	CASSIDLFYGYTF	TGTGCCAGTAGTATAGATCTCTTCTATGGCTACACCTTC
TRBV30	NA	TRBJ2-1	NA	CAWSEGTIYADEQFF	TGTGCCTGGAGTGAAGGGACAATTTACGCGGATGAGCAGTTCTTC
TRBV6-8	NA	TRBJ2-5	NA	CASSYSMREHQETQYF	TGTGCCAGCAGTTACTCGATGCGGGAACACCAAGAGACCCAGTACTTC
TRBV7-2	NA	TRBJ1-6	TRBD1	CASSLQGGNSPLHF	TGTGCCAGCAGCTTGCAGGGGGGAAATTCACCCCTCCACTTT
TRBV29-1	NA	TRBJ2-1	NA	CSAAGTPSGGEQFF	TGCAGCGCCGCCGGGACACCGAGTGGGGGTGAGCAGTTCTTC
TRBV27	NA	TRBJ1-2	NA	CASSLRPTANYGYTF	TGTGCCAGCAGTTTACGACCGACTGCTAACTATGGCTACACCTTC
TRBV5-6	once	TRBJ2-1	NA	CASSLDRNEQFF	TGTGCCAGCAGCTTGGACAGGAATGAGCAGTTCTTC
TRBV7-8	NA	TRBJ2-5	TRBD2	CASSFRFRREGGETQYF	TGTGCCAGCAGCTTTCGGTTCCGGCGGGAGGGAGGCGAGACCCAGTACTTC
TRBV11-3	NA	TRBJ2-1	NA	CASSLSYGIYNEQFF	TGTGCCAGCAGCTTATCTTACGGGATCTACAATGAGCAGTTCTTC
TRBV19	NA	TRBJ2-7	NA	CASSPSGYEQYF	TGTGCCAGTAGCCCCTCGGGCTACGAGCAGTACTTC
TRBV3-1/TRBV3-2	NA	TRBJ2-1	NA	CASSQEVGGSLGTEQFF	TGTGCCAGCAGCCAAGAGGTAGGAGGGAGCCTTGGCACTGAGCAGTTCTTC
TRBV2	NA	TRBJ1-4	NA	CASSITGRGANEKLFF	TGTGCCAGCAGTATCACAGGGAGGGGCGCTAATGAAAAACTGTTTTTT
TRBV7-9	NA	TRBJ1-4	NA	CASSTGSNEKLFF	TGTGCCAGCAGCACCGGTTCTAATGAAAAACTGTTTTTT
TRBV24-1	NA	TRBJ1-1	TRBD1	CATSDHDRGRAFF	TGTGCCACCAGTGACCACGACAGGGGACGAGCTTTCTTT
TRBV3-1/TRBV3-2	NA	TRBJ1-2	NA	CASSQDTRVGGYTF	TGTGCCAGCAGCCAAGATACCCGGGTAGGTGGCTACACCTTC
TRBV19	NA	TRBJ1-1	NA	CASSIYGNTEAFF	TGTGCCAGTAGTATATACGGGAACACTGAAGCTTTCTTT
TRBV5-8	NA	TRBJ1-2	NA	CASSFMQVNYGYTF	TGTGCCAGCAGCTTTATGCAGGTCAACTATGGCTACACCTTC
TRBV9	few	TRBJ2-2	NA	CASSPHTWTDTGELFF	TGTGCCAGCAGCCCCCATACCTGGACTGACACCGGGGAGCTGTTTTTT
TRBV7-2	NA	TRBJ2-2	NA	CASSRAGGNTGELFF	TGTGCCAGCAGCCGCGCCGGGGGGAACACCGGGGAGCTGTTTTTT
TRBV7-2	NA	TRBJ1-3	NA	CASSPPAGNTIYF	TGTGCCAGCAGCCCCCCCGCTGGAAACACCATATATTTT
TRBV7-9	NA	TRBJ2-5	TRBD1	CASSPPRTGVGETQYF	TGTGCCAGCAGCCCTCCTCGGACAGGGGTGGGAGAGACCCAGTACTTC
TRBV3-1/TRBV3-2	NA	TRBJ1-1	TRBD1	CASSQGQGEHTEAFF	TGTGCCAGCAGCCAAGGACAGGGTGAGCACACTGAAGCTTTCTTT
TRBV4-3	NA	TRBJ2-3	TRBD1	CASSPARGQVRGDTQYF	TGCGCCAGCAGCCCCGCCCGGGGACAGGTGAGGGGAGATACGCAGTATTTT
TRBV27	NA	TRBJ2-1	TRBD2	CASSFGLAGGSRNEQFF	TGTGCCAGCAGTTTTGGACTAGCGGGAGGTTCTCGGAATGAGCAGTTCTTC
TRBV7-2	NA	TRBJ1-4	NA	CASSARSGGEKLFF	TGTGCCAGCAGCGCTCGGTCCGGGGGTGAAAAACTGTTTTTT
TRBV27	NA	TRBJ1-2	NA	CASSLSPPQVPNYGYTF	TGTGCCAGCAGTTTATCACCCCCCCAGGTTCCTAACTATGGCTACACCTTC
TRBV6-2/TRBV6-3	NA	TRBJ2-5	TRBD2	CASSSPPGLAEETQYF	TGTGCCAGCAGTTCTCCCCCGGGACTAGCAGAAGAGACCCAGTACTTC
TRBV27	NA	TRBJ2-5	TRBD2	CASRASGQETQYF	TGTGCCAGCAGGGCTAGCGGACAAGAGACCCAGTACTTC
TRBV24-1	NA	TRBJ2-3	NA	CATSDSGGTTDTQYF	TGTGCCACCAGTGACAGCGGCGGGACCACAGATACGCAGTATTTT
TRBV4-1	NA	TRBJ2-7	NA	CASSQPIHRAEQYF	TGCGCCAGCAGCCAACCCATACACAGGGCTGAGCAGTACTTC
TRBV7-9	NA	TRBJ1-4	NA	CASSFGGSGNEKLFF	TGTGCCAGCAGCTTTGGGGGCAGCGGTAATGAAAAACTGTTTTTT
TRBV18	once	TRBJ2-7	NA	CATAESSSYEQYF	TGTGCCACCGCCGAGTCGAGCTCCTACGAGCAGTACTTC
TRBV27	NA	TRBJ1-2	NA	CASSLQGNYGYTF	TGTGCCAGCAGTTTACAGGGGAACTATGGCTACACCTTC
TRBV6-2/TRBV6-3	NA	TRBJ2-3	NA	CASSYFGQGADTQYF	TGTGCCAGCAGTTATTTCGGGCAGGGTGCAGATACGCAGTATTTT
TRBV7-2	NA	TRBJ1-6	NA	CASSLTAGPRNSPLHF	TGTGCCAGCAGCTTAACGGCAGGGCCGCGTAATTCACCCCTCCACTTT
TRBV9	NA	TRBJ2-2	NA	CASSVAYETGELFF	TGTGCCAGCAGCGTAGCCTACGAGACCGGGGAGCTGTTTTTT
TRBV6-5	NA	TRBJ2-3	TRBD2	CASSLRSLAGDSQYF	TGTGCCAGCAGTTTAAGGAGCCTAGCGGGCGACTCGCAGTATTTT
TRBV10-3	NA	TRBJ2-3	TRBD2	CAISPQGTSGSINTQYF	TGTGCCATCAGCCCCCAAGGGACTAGCGGGAGTATAAATACGCAGTATTTT
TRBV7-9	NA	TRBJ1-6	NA	CASSQQGMGSPLHF	TGTGCCAGCAGCCAGCAGGGCATGGGATCACCCCTCCACTTT
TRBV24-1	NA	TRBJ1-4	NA	CATSDPQGTNEKLFF	TGTGCCACCAGTGATCCCCAGGGGACTAATGAAAAACTGTTTTTT